One and the same sample provided the 20 T cell receptor beta chains below, sequenced in a study of T-cell memory formation after mild COVID-19. TCRdb independently ran MiXCR on the 5' RACE reads; one entry per CDR3 protein. The sample lists about 560,000 distinct CDR3 sequences; about 20% were seen once. The specimen sequenced was PBMCs or a T cell subset sorted from them (not recorded which). These receptors all come from an adult woman who had mild COVID-19 (a few samples of this study predate the infection). Cell type and time point are not known.

This clonotype was seen more than once but under ten times. CDR3 residues: CASSAPPGGAGDEQYF. CDR3 in DNA: TGTGCCAGCAGCGCCCCGCCGGGGGGCGCGGGTGACGAGCAGTACTTC. The chain is built from TRBV2 and TRBJ2-7; a possible D gene is TRBD2 (7 bases). The CDR3 runs to 16 residues. Trimming took off 6 bases at V and 5 bases at J, with 23 bases between the two ends. Germline assignment: CDR1 SNHLY and CDR2 FYNNEI.

This clonotype came up many times. CDR3 sequence reads: CAGSKGENYNEQFF. In DNA form, the CDR3 reads TGTGCCGGGAGCAAAGGGGAGAACTACAATGAGCAGTTCTTC. This chain joins TRBV12-3 or TRBV12-4 and TRBJ2-1; D may correspond to TRBD1 or TRBD2 (5 bases each). The V and J ends lost 11 bases and 3 bases respectively, with 17 bases between them. CDR3 length equals 14 residues.

This clonotype was counted a few times. The chain combines TRBV3-1 with TRBJ1-1, with 8 bases fitting TRBD1. The V segment lost 8 bases and the J segment 2 bases; nucleotides outside the gene matches: 4. This CDR3 spans 13 amino acids. Germline loops: CDR1 LGHDT, CDR2 YNNKEL (reference sequence). CDR3 coding DNA: TGTGCCAGCCTCGGACAGGGAAACACTGAAGCTTTCTTT. The encoded protein is CASLGQGNTEAFF. Using reference TRBV3-1 and TRBJ1-1 for the parts outside the CDR3, the full variable domain is DTAVSQTPKYLVTQMGNDKSIKCEQNLGHDTMYWYKQDSKKFLKIMFSYNNKELIINETVPNRFSPKSPDKAHLNLHINSLELGDSAVYFCASLGQGNTEAFFGQGTRLTVV.

This clonotype was recorded a few times. CDR3 sequence reads: CSASSGGGSPYEQYF. The CDR3 DNA follows: TGCAGTGCTAGCTCGGGGGGCGGGAGTCCCTACGAGCAGTACTTC. J is TRBJ2-7 and V is TRBV20-1; D possibly corresponds to TRBD2 (7 bases). V shed 3 bases and J shed 2 bases, with 17 bases lying between them. Per germline, CDR1 DFQATT and CDR2 SNEGSKA (reference sequence). The CDR3 has 15 amino acids.

The rearrangement links TRBV13 to TRBJ2-5, with D tentatively TRBD1 (5 bases). CDR1 PRHDT and CDR2 FYEKMQ come from the germline V gene (reference sequence). The CDR3 consists of 15 residues. V lost 0 bases, J lost 5 bases, and 13 bases lay in between. As DNA, the CDR3 is TGTGCCAGCAGCTTAGGGCAGGGATGGTGGGAGACCCAGTACTTC. As protein: CASSLGQGWWETQYF. The whole variable domain, remainder taken from reference TRBV13 and TRBJ2-5, is AAGVIQSPRHLIKEKRETATLKCYPIPRHDTVYWYQQGPGQDPQFLISFYEKMQSDKGSIPDRFSAQQFSDYHSELNMSSLELGDSALYFCASSLGQGWWETQYFGPGTRLLVL.

The genes are TRBV6-5 and TRBJ2-1; D remains ambiguous. CDR1 and CDR2 from the germline V gene are MNHEY and SVGAGI. The V end lost 0 bases, the J end lost 10 bases, and 10 bases lay between the germline ends. The CDR3 is 13 amino acids. The CDR3 region has the DNA TGTGCCAGCAGTTACTCCCCCCGGGCGGAGCAGTTCTTC. This translates into CASSYSPRAEQFF.

To note about this clonotype: A junction boundary mismatches the germline segment, possibly from a read error. The chain employs TRBV27 and TRBJ2-1; D not certain. CDR1 MNHEY and CDR2 SMNVEV come from the germline V gene (reference sequence). The CDR3 totals 15 residues. This chain's CDR3 is CAISLSIGMNFEQFF. In nucleotides, the CDR3 is TGTGCCATCAGTTTATCGATAGGGATGAACTTTGAGCAGTTCTTC.

This clonotype was counted between two and nine times. V and J are TRBV25-1 and TRBJ2-7; D possibly corresponds to TRBD2 (6 bases). The CDR3 has 10 amino acids. Per germline, CDR1 MGHDK and CDR2 SYGVNS. CDR3 protein: CPYSGYEQYF. CDR3 nucleotides: TGTCCCTATAGCGGATACGAGCAGTACTTC.

In this sample, this clonotype turned up a few times. CDR3 loop: CAREAGDYGYTF. DNA for the CDR3: TGTGCCAGAGAAGCGGGGGACTATGGCTACACCTTC. The chain has TRBV2 and TRBJ1-2; TRBD1 might be the D (5 bases). Germline V gene lookup returns CDR1 SNHLY and CDR2 FYNNEI. The V end was cut by 9 bases, the J end by 3 bases, with 11 bases between. The CDR3 is made up of 12 amino acids.

This clonotype was counted a few times. The genes are TRBV5-6 and TRBJ2-1; 7 nucleotides align to TRBD1. Losses at the gene ends were 0 bases for V and 5 bases for J; bases not matched to a gene: 2. Germline CDR1 is SGHDT and CDR2 is YYEEEE. There are 14 residues in the CDR3. In DNA form, the CDR3 reads TGTGCCAGCAGCTTGGGACAGGGAAACAATGAGCAGTTCTTC. This sequence encodes CASSLGQGNNEQFF.

This chain links TRBV2 with TRBJ1-1, with 11 bases that match TRBD1. V dropped 5 bases and J dropped 6; count of bases not matched to a gene: 5. Germline-derived CDR1 and CDR2 are SNHLY and FYNNEI. This CDR3 has 14 amino acids. CDR3 DNA sequence: TGTGCCAGCAGTTCGGACAGGGGGCGACCTGAAGCTTTCTTT. As protein: CASSSDRGRPEAFF.

The genes are TRBV7-2 and TRBJ2-7, with D perhaps being TRBD1 or TRBD2 (5 bases each). V gave up 3 bases and J gave up 3 bases, with 15 bases separating them. There are 15 residues in the CDR3. Germline V gene lookup returns CDR1 SGHTA and CDR2 FQGNSA. The CDR3 DNA follows: TGTGCCAGCAGCTTCCCGGGACGGACGTACTACGAGCAGTACTTC. Its protein product is CASSFPGRTYYEQYF.

The CDR3 protein is CASSLGVRGQGTFYGYTF. The CDR3 nucleotides read TGTGCCAGCAGCTTAGGAGTGAGGGGACAGGGGACCTTCTATGGCTACACCTTC. This sequence joins TRBV11-2 and TRBJ1-2, with 10 bases lining up with TRBD1. The CDR3 contains 18 residues. Germline values: CDR1 SGHAT, CDR2 FQNNGV. V trimming: 1 base; J trimming: 4 bases; junction bases outside the gene matches: 12.

This chain connects TRBV20-1 to TRBJ2-7; weak D call: TRBD1 (7 bases). The CDR3 runs to 13 residues. Germline-derived CDR1 and CDR2 are DFQATT and SNEGSKA (reference sequence). V dropped 4 bases and J dropped 4 bases, with 14 bases sitting between them. CDR3 sequence (DNA): TGCAGTGCTACCGTCGCAGGGGGGTACGAGCAGTACTTC. Translation gives CSATVAGGYEQYF.

The chain carries TRBV7-3 and TRBJ2-6; no definite D call. Per germline, CDR1 SGHTA and CDR2 FQGTGA. Trimming took 4 bases from V and 9 from J, leaving 10 bases between them. The CDR3 has 13 residues. The CDR3 sequence is CASSSPPSNVLTF. CDR3 coding DNA: TGTGCCAGCAGCTCCCCTCCAAGCAACGTCCTGACTTTC.

The V call is TRBV20-1, the J call TRBJ1-1, with 8 positions matching TRBD1. From germline, CDR1 is DFQATT and CDR2 SNEGSKA (reference sequence). The CDR3 spans 13 residues. J was trimmed by 1 base and V by 6 bases; bases with no gene match: 4. The CDR3 loop reads CSASGGANTEAFF. CDR3 nucleotide sequence: TGCAGTGCGTCAGGGGGCGCGAACACTGAAGCTTTCTTT.

This clonotype was observed a few times. The V and J genes are TRBV27 and TRBJ2-1; 8 bases fit TRBD2. The germline gives CDR1 MNHEY, CDR2 SMNVEV (reference sequence). V was clipped by 8 bases and J by 8 bases; unmatched bases: 8. The CDR3 totals 13 residues. CDR3 in amino acids: CASRIAGRYEQFF. CDR3 nucleotides: TGTGCCAGCCGCATAGCGGGACGGTATGAGCAGTTCTTC.

V gene TRBV4-3 combines with J gene TRBJ2-5; D ambiguous. The CDR3 covers 13 residues. V lost 3 bases to trimming and J lost 5 bases, with 10 bases between them. The germline CDR1 and CDR2 sequences are LGHNA and YSLEER. The CDR3 nucleotides read TGCGCCAGCAGCCATCCTTTAATGGAGACCCAGTACTTC. This translates into CASSHPLMETQYF.

CDR3 DNA: TGTGCCAGCAGCTTAATCGGCGGTCGGGGAAATTCACCCCTCCACTTT. This translates into CASSLIGGRGNSPLHF. The chain couples TRBV7-9 to TRBJ1-6; no clear D gene. Germline assignment: CDR1 SEHNR and CDR2 FQNEAQ (reference sequence). Between the trimmed V and J ends, which lost 2 bases and 7 bases, there was a span of 15 bases. The CDR3 extends over 16 amino acids.

This chain's CDR3 is CASSEARSPTGQPQHF. The DNA of the CDR3 is TGTGCCAGCAGTGAAGCGCGGAGCCCCACTGGTCAGCCCCAGCATTTT. This sequence joins TRBV6-1 and TRBJ1-5; D gene ambiguous. CDR3 length equals 16 residues. V shed 0 bases and J shed 6 bases, with 15 bases lying between them. Germline assignment: CDR1 MNHNS and CDR2 SASEGT.